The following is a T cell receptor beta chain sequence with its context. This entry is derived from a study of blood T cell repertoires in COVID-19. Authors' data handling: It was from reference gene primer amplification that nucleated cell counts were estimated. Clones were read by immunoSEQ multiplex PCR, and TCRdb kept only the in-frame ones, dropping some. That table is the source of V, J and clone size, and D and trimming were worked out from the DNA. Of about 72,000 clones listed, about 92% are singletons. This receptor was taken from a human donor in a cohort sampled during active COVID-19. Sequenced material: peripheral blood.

This chain's CDR3 is CASSPGRQGRSEQYF. CDR3 DNA: TGTGCCAGCTCACCAGGGCGACAGGGGCGATCCGAGCAGTACTTC. V and J are TRBV18 and TRBJ2-7; 8 nucleotides line up with TRBD1. This CDR3 contains 15 residues. V shed 2 bases, J shed 6 bases, and the junction held 9 bases outside the gene matches. CDR1 is KGHSH, CDR2 LQKENI, per germline.